This TCR beta chain was identified in a study of molecular identifiers for immune sequencing clone quantification. In TCRdb, the PCR reads were re-called with MiXCR into one record per CDR3 protein. The sample has around 460,000 distinct CDR3 sequences; under 30% are singletons. When naive CD8 T cells were sorted, they were gated as CD8+CD4-CCR7+CD45RA+. This clonotype was counted ten times or more. The CDR3 extends over 15 amino acids. The germline V gene encodes CDR1 LNHDA and CDR2 SQIVND (reference sequence). Trimming removed 0 bases from V and 4 bases from J, with 10 bases in between. The sequenced sample was naive CD8+ T cells from blood, with Jurkat cell RNA spiked in. The subset was: FACS-sorted CD8+CD4-CCR7+CD45RA+ naive T cells. The V gene is TRBV19, the J gene TRBJ1-5; a weak D match, TRBD1 (6 bases). The origin of this receptor is a human donor in good health. Some libraries in this study had Jurkat cell RNA spiked in. CDR3 coding DNA: TGTGCCAGTAGTATAGATCAGGGGACAAATCAGCCCCAGCATTTT. This sequence encodes CASSIDQGTNQPQHF.